Listed here are 4 T cell receptor beta chains from one sample, sequenced in a study of blood T cell repertoires in COVID-19. Using immunoSEQ multiplex PCR, the repertoire was profiled, and TCRdb retains in-frame clones only, with some absent. The repertoire consists of some 31,000 clones, with 90% occurring once and the leading ten covering 1%. The material sequenced was peripheral blood. These TCRs come from an older man with active or convalescent COVID-19.

This sequence joins TRBV5-1 and TRBJ2-7; D is unresolved. Trimming left V 0 bases short and J 5 bases short, with 12 bases between. Germline values: CDR1 SGHRS, CDR2 YFSETQ. The CDR3 has 14 residues. This CDR3 is CASSLGQKDDEQYF. The DNA of the CDR3 is TGCGCCAGCAGCTTGGGGCAGAAAGATGACGAGCAGTACTTC.

V is TRBV11-2 and J is TRBJ2-7; D is ambiguous. The CDR3 runs to 12 residues. Between the trimmed V and J ends, which lost 0 bases and 3 bases, there was a span of 3 bases. The germline V gene encodes CDR1 SGHAT and CDR2 FQNNGV. Here the CDR3 DNA reads TGTGCCAGCAGCTTAGACGTCTACGAGCAGTACTTC. Translation: CASSLDVYEQYF. The full variable domain, rest sourced from reference TRBV11-2 and TRBJ2-7, is EAGVAQSPRYKIIEKRQSVAFWCNPISGHATLYWYQQILGQGPKLLIQFQNNGVVDDSQLPKDRFSAERLKGVDSTLKIQPAKLEDSAVYLCASSLDVYEQYFGPGTRLTVT.

The genes are TRBV11-3 and TRBJ2-3; 8 bases map to TRBD1. Per germline, CDR1 SGHNT and CDR2 YENEEA. The CDR3 sequence is 15 residues long. The V and J ends lost 5 bases and 3 bases, in that order; junction bases with no gene match: 7. CDR3 coding DNA: TGTGCCAGCAGCCCCAGGACAGGGACAACAGATACGCAGTATTTT. Protein: CASSPRTGTTDTQYF.

J is TRBJ1-6 and V is TRBV9; D remains unclear. In germline, CDR1 is SGDLS, CDR2 YYNGEE. With 0 bases removed from V and 11 bases from J, the gap between germline ends came to 6 bases. This CDR3 region has 12 residues. CDR3 DNA sequence: TGTGCCAGCAGCGTAGGTGGGCCACCCCTCCACTTT. It is translated as CASSVGGPPLHF.